Below are 17 T cell receptor beta chains sequenced from a single sample in a study of T cells in women clearing cervical HPV infection. Sequenced by immunoSEQ multiplex PCR; TCRdb stores in-frame clones only, minus some. The clone table shows over 9,500 clones, with the ten largest holding 10%. Sequences were obtained from blood buffy coat. These receptors came from a woman aged 18 to 75 with a cervical HPV16 infection that either progressed to CIN3+ or cleared (not recorded which).

About this clone: The sequence runs out 3 residues before the end of the CDR3; the remainder is reconstructed from the germline J gene. The chain couples TRBV11-2 to TRBJ2-1, with 10 bases lining up with TRBD1. Trimming cost V 5 bases and J 8 bases; bases outside gene matches: 6. The CDR3 contains 14 residues. Per germline, CDR1 SGHAT and CDR2 FQNNGV. CDR3 sequence reads: CASSLRQGAYEQFF. CDR3 DNA (partial): TGTGCCAGCAGCCTAAGACAGGGGGCCTATGAG.

Of note for this clone: The read is 3 residues too short to cover the CDR3 end, so that end is filled in from the germline J gene. This chain connects TRBV19 to TRBJ2-6; TRBD1 agrees at 7 bases. The CDR3 runs 16 residues. V shed 7 bases and J 1 base; nucleotides not matched to a gene: 7. The germline gives CDR1 LNHDA, CDR2 SQIVND (reference sequence). The covered CDR3 bases are TGTGCCAGTAAGGTACAGGGGAGTTCTGGGGCCAACGTC. Protein product: CASKVQGSSGANV. The CDR3, in full, reads CASKVQGSSGANVLTF.

Concerning this clone: From the germline J gene comes the end of the CDR3, since the read stops 3 residues before it. The chain uses TRBV2 and TRBJ1-2, with 10 bases aligning to TRBD1. This CDR3 has 15 residues. In germline, CDR1 is SNHLY, CDR2 FYNNEI. Incomplete CDR3 DNA: TGTGCCAGCAGTGGTTTGACAGGGGGCGGAGGAGGC. Its translation: CASSGLTGGGGG. The whole CDR3 reads CASSGLTGGGGGYTF.

This clone is deemed medium-sized by its frequency. Coverage ceases 3 residues before the CDR3 finishes, and the germline J gene fills in the end. The genes are TRBV18 and TRBJ2-2; D is ambiguous. The CDR3 length is 13 residues. V lost 3 bases and J lost 0, with 2 bases in between. Germline V gene data show CDR1 as KGHSH and CDR2 as LQKENI. CDR3: CASSPSNTGELFF. The sequenced part of the CDR3 DNA is TGTGCCAGCTCACCCTCGAACACCGGGGAG.

Note on this clone: The missing CDR3 end, 3 residues past where the read stops, is filled in from the germline J gene. The chain uses TRBV13 and TRBJ1-2, with TRBD1 as a possible D gene (5 bases). Per the germline V gene, CDR1 is PRHDT and CDR2 is FYEKMQ (reference sequence). The CDR3 loop spans 16 amino acids. Partial CDR3 DNA: TGTGCCAGCAGCTTAGGCCGGGGACTAGCGGACGAAATC. This codes for CASSLGRGLADEI. The whole CDR3 sequence is CASSLGRGLADEIYTF.

Concerning this clone: The CDR3 end lies 3 residues beyond the end of the read and is filled in from the germline J gene. V usage is TRBV19 and J usage is TRBJ2-5; the match to TRBD1 covers 8 bases. Trimming removed 6 bases from V and 5 bases from J; junction bases left unmatched: 2. The CDR3 loop spans 12 amino acids. Germline V gene lookup returns CDR1 LNHDA and CDR2 SQIVND (reference sequence). The CDR3 sequence is CASSRGRETQYF. Partial CDR3 DNA: TGTGCCAGTAGCAGGGGGCGGGAGACC.

On this clone: The read gets to within 3 residues of the CDR3 end, and the germline J gene fills in the rest. V gene TRBV18 combines with J gene TRBJ2-4, with D possibly being TRBD1 (6 bases). Germline CDR1 is KGHSH and CDR2 is LQKENI. There are 13 residues in the CDR3. The CDR3 spells CASSTQGYYGQYF. CDR3 DNA (partial): TGTGCCAGCTCCACACAGGGCTACTATGGT.

As concerns this clone: The CDR3 is cut off 3 residues early in the read; its end comes from the germline J gene. The chain uses TRBV20-1 and TRBJ2-5; TRBD2 is a possible D gene (6 bases). Per the germline V gene, CDR1 is DFQATT and CDR2 is SNEGSKA (reference sequence). The CDR3 covers 14 residues. V shed 0 bases and J shed 2 bases, with 10 bases lying between them. CDR3 bases read: TGCAGTGCTAGAGATACGGCGGGACAAGAGACC. It specifies CSARDTAGQET. The whole CDR3 protein reads CSARDTAGQETQYF.

CDR3 bases read: TGTGCCAGCAGTTTAGGGGAAGGGGAG. It specifies CASSLGEGE. The complete CDR3 protein is CASSLGEGELFF. The chain links TRBV2 to TRBJ2-2; a possible D gene is TRBD1 (5 bases). The read is 3 residues too short to cover the CDR3 end, so that end is filled in from the germline J gene. Trimming took off 5 bases at V and 8 bases at J, with 9 bases between the two ends. CDR1 and CDR2 (germline): SNHLY, FYNNEI. This CDR3 is 12 amino acids long.

To note about this clone: The read finishes 3 residues shy of the CDR3 end, and the germline J gene is used to complete it. The J gene is TRBJ1-4, the V gene TRBV20-1; the D is unclear. The CDR3 contains 14 residues. Looked up from germline, CDR1 is DFQATT and CDR2 is SNEGSKA (reference sequence). V was trimmed by 5 bases and J by 8 bases, leaving 18 bases between them. The DNA read from the CDR3 is TGCAGTGCTCCTCAATCGGTTTCAGGCGAAAAA. It yields the protein CSAPQSVSGEK. The entire CDR3 protein reads CSAPQSVSGEKLFF.

On this clone itself: The CDR3 extends 3 residues past the end of the read, so its final part is completed from the germline J gene. The chain links TRBV19 to TRBJ1-5; the D gene is possibly TRBD1 (6 bases). Germline assignment: CDR1 LNHDA and CDR2 SQIVND (reference sequence). The V end was cut by 4 bases, the J end by 3 bases, with 16 bases between. The CDR3 covers 16 residues. CDR3 in amino acids: CASSSGRTAYNQPQHF. The sequenced part of the CDR3 DNA is TGTGCCAGTAGTAGCGGGCGGACAGCCTACAATCAGCCC.

A remark on this clone: The read terminates 3 residues before the CDR3 end, so the remaining end is supplied by the germline J gene. This sequence joins TRBV7-2 and TRBJ2-1; 11 positions match TRBD2. Germline lookup yields CDR1 SGHTA and CDR2 FQGNSA. V was pared by 3 bases and J by 8 bases, with 6 bases of the junction left unmatched. This CDR3 has 15 residues. CDR3 residues: CASSFHSGGEDEQFF. The CDR3 bases that were read are TGTGCCAGCAGCTTTCATAGCGGGGGGGAGGATGAG.

Of note for this clone: The observed sequence ends 3 residues before the CDR3 terminus, with the missing tail filled in from the germline J gene. The chain combines TRBV19 with TRBJ2-7, with TRBD1 as a possible D gene (7 bases). This CDR3 region has 15 residues. Trimming cost V 5 bases and J 3 bases, with 17 bases left between them. CDR1 LNHDA and CDR2 SQIVND come from the germline V gene (reference sequence). Partial CDR3 DNA: TGTGCCAGTAGTCCCGGAGGGACAGTCAACTACGAG. It specifies CASSPGGTVNYE. In full, the CDR3 reads CASSPGGTVNYEQYF. Full variable domain (missing parts from reference TRBV19 and TRBJ2-7): DGGITQSPKYLFRKEGQNVTLSCEQNLNHDAMYWYRQDPGQGLRLIYYSQIVNDFQKGDIAEGYSVSREKKESFPLTVTSAQKNPTAFYLCASSPGGTVNYEQYFGPGTRLTVT.

CDR3 sequence reads: CASSASGGANEQFF. The DNA read from the CDR3 is TGTGCCAGCAGTGCTAGCGGGGGGGCCAATGAG. The gene calls are TRBV2 and TRBJ2-1; 12 bases fit TRBD2. The CDR3 end is not reached by the read, which stops 3 residues before it; the germline J gene fills it in. In germline, CDR1 is SNHLY, CDR2 FYNNEI. The trim removed 4 bases at V and 6 bases at J, leaving 1 base unmatched. The CDR3 spans 14 residues.

Of note for this clone: The missing CDR3 end, 3 residues past where the read stops, is filled in from the germline J gene. The rearrangement links TRBV9 to TRBJ2-2, with 7 bases that match TRBD1. This CDR3 is built from 16 residues. The J segment lost 5 bases and the V segment lost 0 bases, leaving 7 bases of the junction unmatched. The germline V gene has CDR1 SGDLS and CDR2 YYNGEE. CDR3: CASSVVGQARTGELFF. Incomplete CDR3 DNA: TGTGCCAGCAGCGTAGTCGGACAGGCGAGAACCGGGGAG. The full variable domain, rest sourced from reference TRBV9 and TRBJ2-2, is DSGVTQTPKHLITATGQRVTLRCSPRSGDLSVYWYQQSLDQGLQFLIQYYNGEERAKGNILERFSAQQFPDLHSELNLSSLELGDSALYFCASSVVGQARTGELFFGEGSRLTVL.

As concerns this clone: The read comes to an end 3 residues before the CDR3 does, leaving the germline J gene to fill in the end. This chain links TRBV10-3 with TRBJ2-1; D is possibly TRBD1 (6 bases). The CDR3 loop spans 17 amino acids. The V and J ends lost 5 bases and 5 bases respectively, with 22 bases between them. From germline, CDR1 is ENHRY and CDR2 SYGVKD. This CDR3 reads CAISRDQGWSGNNEQFF. CDR3 bases read: TGTGCCATCAGTCGGGATCAGGGGTGGAGTGGCAACAATGAG.

On this clone itself: The CDR3 goes on 3 residues after the read ends, and that part is filled in from the germline J gene. The chain combines TRBV18 with TRBJ2-4; 7 bases are a match to TRBD1. The CDR3 spans 13 residues. Looked up from germline, CDR1 is KGHSH and CDR2 is LQKENI. The chain's CDR3 is CASSPDRVYGQYF. The CDR3 bases that were read are TGTGCCAGCTCACCCGACAGGGTCTATGGT. Looking up the rest from reference TRBV18 and TRBJ2-4 gives the full variable domain: NAGVMQNPRHLVRRRGQEARLRCSPMKGHSHVYWYRQLPEEGLKFMVYLQKENIIDESGMPKERFSAEFPKEGPSILRIQQVVRGDSAAYFCASSPDRVYGQYFGAGTRLSVL.